This TCR beta chain was captured in a study of blood T cell repertoires in COVID-19. About the research overall: COVID-19 samples collected from the United States, Italy and Spain covered acute and convalescent phases. T cells, B-cell-depleted T cells, or PBMCs provided the cDNA or gDNA that served as material.

As processed by the authors: Cell counts per sample came from amplifying reference gene primers. Clones were sequenced by immunoSEQ multiplex PCR, and TCRdb holds only the in-frame ones, with some missing. The DNA was the basis for D and trimming; V, J and clone size are from that table. Among 85,000 to 100,000 clones listed, about 91% were seen once. Germline values: CDR1 LGHDT, CDR2 YNNKEL (reference sequence). CDR3 length equals 14 residues. V was clipped by 4 bases and J by 1 base, with 10 bases between them. A Seattle source enrolled patients during active infection and followed them longitudinally.

The sequenced sample was peripheral blood. This TCR derives from a man aged 50 to 59 with COVID-19, enrolled during active disease. The J gene is TRBJ1-1, the V gene TRBV3-1 (or the pseudogene TRBV3-2); tentatively, D is TRBD1 (5 bases). The CDR3 DNA reads as TGTGCCAGCAGCCCCCAGACAGCGAACACTGAAGCTTTCTTT. Translation gives CASSPQTANTEAFF.